The entry below describes one T cell receptor (beta chain). The entry originates in a study of blood T cell repertoires in COVID-19. Study-level background: Samples of COVID-19 (acute and convalescent) were obtained from the United States, Italy and Spain.

Source study methods: Cell counts per sample came from amplifying reference gene primers. The table came from immunoSEQ multiplex PCR; TCRdb's copy has only in-frame clones and leaves some out. Clone size and V and J calls were adopted from that table, with D and trimming inferred from the DNA. The sample consists of 160,000 or so clones, 70% to 90% of them appearing once. V was shortened by 2 bases and J by 0 bases, with 11 bases between the two germline ends. The V gene's germline CDR1 is SNHLY and CDR2 FYNNEI. CDR3 length: 16 amino acids. The V gene is TRBV2, the J gene TRBJ1-5; D is uncertain. The receptor was derived from a woman aged 70-85 years with acute or convalescent COVID-19. Material for sequencing was peripheral blood. The CDR3 DNA follows: TGTGCCAGCAGTGAATTCCGTATATATAGCAATCAGCCCCAGCATTTT. Protein sequence: CASSEFRIYSNQPQHF.